This record concerns one T cell receptor (beta chain) sequence. Its antigen is not known. The assay was immunoSEQ multiplex PCR, and TCRdb's table has in-frame clones only and misses some. The sample records tens of thousands of clones, around four fifths being singletons. These data originate in a study of memory CD4+ T cells and cytomegalovirus serostatus. Study observations and caveats: CD4+ memory repertoires contained about two fifths of the roughly 160 reported CMV TCRbeta sequences.

The germline CDR1 and CDR2 sequences are ENHRY and SYGVKD. The CDR3 contains 13 residues. Single viable CD3+CD4+CD8-CD45RO+ cells were sorted as the memory CD4+ T cells. The source material was memory CD4+ T cells from blood. This TCR came from an adult in good health and CMV-seronegative. The genes are TRBV10-3 and TRBJ1-2; TRBD1 agrees at 7 bases. The CDR3 bases are TGTGCTGTGCGGGACAGTGGAAACTATGGCTACACCTTC. It encodes CAVRDSGNYGYTF.